This TCR beta chain appears in the sequencing data of a study of regulatory T cells in long-lasting Graves disease (dated by TCRdb to the early 2020s). The study in broad terms: Persistent Graves' disease was defined as antithyroid drug treatment for over 5 years with persistently positive TSH receptor autoantibodies. This study used TCR sequencing and RNA sequencing of peripheral blood to compare persistent Graves' disease patients against newly diagnosed Graves' disease patients. The study was registered as a clinical trial and conducted in China. A total of roughly 33 samples were covered by TCR sequencing, comprising about 13 persistent and 20 newly diagnosed Graves' disease patients. Antithyroid drugs had been taken for approximately ten years on average by persistent Graves' disease patients in the clinical cohort.

In this sample, this clonotype turned up once. Its antigen remains undetermined. Within one base of it there is no much larger clone, and no base qualities were kept. A single read constitutes weak evidence. What the authors observed across the whole study: The authors noted that the small sample size was a limitation that may lower accuracy. Persistent patients shared more public clonotypes among themselves (2,741) than newly diagnosed patients did (about 1,000). Sequencing and analysis were limited to the TCR beta chain. Peripheral blood alone was examined, since thyroid tissue, which constituted the primary lesion, could not be accessed. Persistent disease showed preferential use of TRBV28, TRBJ1-2 and TRBJ2-5, whereas newly diagnosed disease favored TRBV20-1 and TRBJ2-1. Lower TCR Shannon entropy and fewer highly expanded clones were observed in persistent Graves' disease patients than in newly diagnosed patients, which suggested clonal expansion.

There are 13 amino acids in the CDR3, from cysteine to phenylalanine inclusive. The CDR3 DNA has 39 bases and is translated from base 1. V loses 6 bases, J loses 3 bases, and the germline ends lie 12 bases apart. CDR1 LGHDT and CDR2 YNNKEL were looked up in the germline V gene (reference sequence). The library was built by means of multiplex PCR. The sequencer listed for this sample is Illumina HiSeq 4000. CDR3 regions were amplified by Arm-PCR with iRepertoire HTBI primers to construct TCR beta libraries. Before sequencing, the PCR products underwent gel purification. In the original analysis: Across samples, around 62 TRBV and 13 to 15 TRBJ segments were identified and used for gene usage analysis of CDR3 amino acid clonotypes. Filtered high-quality paired reads were merged into contigs using COPE and FqMerger. BLAST was used to align contigs to IMGT TRBV, TRBD and TRBJ reference genes, with CDR3 defined following IMGT. Highly expanded clones were defined as clonotypes with a frequency above 0.1%. Repertoire diversity was measured by Shannon entropy, and V-J evenness by the Gini coefficient. Public clonotypes were defined as clonotypes shared by more than one individual. The public reads were reprocessed in TCRdb via fastp at Q25 and MiXCR, keeping in-frame beta chains. Duplicate CDR3 protein sequences are folded into a single record with the most common DNA and genes. Clone size and V and J calls follow TCRdb, not the original study. The sample includes approximately 690,000 distinct CDR3 sequences, with about 30% observed a single time. Together, the top ten hold roughly 40% of the sample.

The intended sense of this specimen's time point label: persistent/refractory GD, antithyroid drugs over 5 years with positive TRAb. For both TCR sequencing and RNA sequencing, RNA was extracted from PBMCs in TRIzol. Graves' disease was diagnosed according to American Thyroid Association guidelines. Patients were recruited from an endocrinology department in Xi'an, China. From each patient, nine milliliters of peripheral blood was collected into an EDTA anticoagulant tube. Ficoll Paque Plus density gradient separation was used to isolate PBMCs, and no additional T cell sorting was done. An Agilent 2100 Bioanalyzer and agarose gel were used to check RNA quality, and a NanoDrop 2000 was used to measure RNA concentration.

Sequenced material: peripheral blood mononuclear cells (PBMCs), taken when the disease was refractory, from a patient treated with antithyroid drugs. This receptor was taken from a female donor with Graves disease. The rearranged segments are TRBV3-1 and TRBJ2-7; D gene: possibly TRBD1, on 5 matching bases. The CDR3 loop reads CASRETVDYEQYF. The nucleotide sequence is TGTGCCAGCAGGGAGACAGTGGACTACGAGCAGTACTTC.